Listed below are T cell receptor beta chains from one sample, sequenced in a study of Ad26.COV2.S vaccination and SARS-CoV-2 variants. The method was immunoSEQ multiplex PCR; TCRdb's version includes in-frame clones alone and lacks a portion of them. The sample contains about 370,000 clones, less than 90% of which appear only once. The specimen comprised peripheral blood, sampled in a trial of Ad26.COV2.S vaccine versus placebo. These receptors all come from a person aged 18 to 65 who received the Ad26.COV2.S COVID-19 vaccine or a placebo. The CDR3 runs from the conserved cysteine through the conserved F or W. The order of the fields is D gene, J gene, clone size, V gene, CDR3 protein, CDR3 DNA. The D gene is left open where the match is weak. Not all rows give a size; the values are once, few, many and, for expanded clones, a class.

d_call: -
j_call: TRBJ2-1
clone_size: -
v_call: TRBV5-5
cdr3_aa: CASSLYSGLNNEQFF
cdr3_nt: TGTGCCAGCAGCTTGTATTCAGGGCTAAACAATGAGCAGTTCTTC

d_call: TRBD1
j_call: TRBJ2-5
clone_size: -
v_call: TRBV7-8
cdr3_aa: CASSPFGQGGETQYF
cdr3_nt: TGTGCCAGCAGCCCCTTCGGACAGGGCGGAGAGACCCAGTACTTC

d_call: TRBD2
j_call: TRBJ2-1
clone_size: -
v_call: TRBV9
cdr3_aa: CASSVEGTSVDEQFF
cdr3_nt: TGTGCCAGCAGCGTAGAGGGGACTAGCGTAGATGAGCAGTTCTTC

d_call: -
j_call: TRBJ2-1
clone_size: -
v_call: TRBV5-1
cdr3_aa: CASSLAGARTYNEQFF
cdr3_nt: TGCGCCAGCAGCTTGGCCGGAGCTAGGACTTACAATGAGCAGTTCTTC

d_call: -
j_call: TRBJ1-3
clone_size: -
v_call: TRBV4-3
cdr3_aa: CASSQDGPGGYGNTIYF
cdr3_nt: TGCGCCAGCAGCCAAGACGGGCCTGGAGGGTATGGGAACACCATATATTTT

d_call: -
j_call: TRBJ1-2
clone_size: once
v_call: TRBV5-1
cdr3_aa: CASSPKGEYGYTF
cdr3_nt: TGCGCCAGCAGCCCAAAGGGGGAGTATGGCTACACCTTC

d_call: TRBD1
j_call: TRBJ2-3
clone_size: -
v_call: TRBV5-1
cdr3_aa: CASSLKGGWTDTQYF
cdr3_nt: TGCGCCAGCAGCTTGAAAGGGGGCTGGACAGATACGCAGTATTTT

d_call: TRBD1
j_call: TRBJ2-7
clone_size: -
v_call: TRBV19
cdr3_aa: CASPTGQGTYEQYF
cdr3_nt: TGTGCCAGCCCGACGGGACAGGGAACCTACGAGCAGTACTTC

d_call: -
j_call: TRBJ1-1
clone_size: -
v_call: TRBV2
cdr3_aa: CASKKPGLLNTEAFF
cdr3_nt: TGTGCCAGTAAAAAACCGGGACTCCTGAACACTGAAGCTTTCTTT

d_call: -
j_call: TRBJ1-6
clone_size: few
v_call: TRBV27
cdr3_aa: CASSTFDRPGSPLHF
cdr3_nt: TGTGCCAGCAGTACCTTCGACAGGCCGGGGTCACCCCTCCACTTT

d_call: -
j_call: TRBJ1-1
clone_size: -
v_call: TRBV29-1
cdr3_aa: CSVAQGNTEAFF
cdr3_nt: TGCAGCGTGGCGCAGGGTAACACTGAAGCTTTCTTT

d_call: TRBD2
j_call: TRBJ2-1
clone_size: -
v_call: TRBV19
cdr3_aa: CASSIEGGTTVGGSYNEQFF
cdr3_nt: TGTGCCAGTAGTATAGAAGGAGGGACTACCGTTGGAGGGTCCTACAATGAGCAGTTCTTC

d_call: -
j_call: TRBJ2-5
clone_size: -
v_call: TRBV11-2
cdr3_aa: CASSLVAVETQYF
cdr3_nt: TGTGCCAGCAGCTTAGTTGCGGTCGAGACCCAGTACTTC

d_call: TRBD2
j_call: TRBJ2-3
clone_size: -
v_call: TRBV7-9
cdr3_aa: CASSHRLAGNTDTQYF
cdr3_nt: TGTGCCAGCAGCCATAGACTAGCGGGGAACACAGATACGCAGTATTTT

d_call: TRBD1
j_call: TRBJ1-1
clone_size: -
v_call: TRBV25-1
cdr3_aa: CASSGYRGTYTEAFF
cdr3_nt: TGTGCCAGCAGTGGCTACAGGGGGACCTACACTGAAGCTTTCTTT

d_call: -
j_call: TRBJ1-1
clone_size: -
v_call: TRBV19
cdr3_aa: CASSMYRTVLNTEAFF
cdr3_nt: TGTGCCAGTAGTATGTATCGGACAGTTTTGAACACTGAAGCTTTCTTT

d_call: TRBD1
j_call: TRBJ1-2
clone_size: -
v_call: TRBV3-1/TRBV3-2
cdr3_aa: CASSPREGQGALGYTF
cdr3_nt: TGTGCCAGCAGCCCGCGTGAGGGACAGGGGGCATTGGGCTACACCTTC

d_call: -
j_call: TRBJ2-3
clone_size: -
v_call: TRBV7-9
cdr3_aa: CASSFDSTDTQYF
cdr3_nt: TGTGCCAGCAGCTTCGACAGCACAGATACGCAGTATTTT

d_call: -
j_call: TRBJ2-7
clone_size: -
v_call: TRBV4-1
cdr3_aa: CASSQVGGEQYF
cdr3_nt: TGCGCCAGCAGCCAAGTGGGTGGCGAGCAGTACTTC

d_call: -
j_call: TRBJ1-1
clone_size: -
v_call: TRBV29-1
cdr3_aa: CSVRVGGTEAFF
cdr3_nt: TGCAGCGTCCGCGTTGGAGGCACTGAAGCTTTCTTT

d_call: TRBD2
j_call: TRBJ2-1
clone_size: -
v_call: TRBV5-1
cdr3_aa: CASRTSGDNEQFF
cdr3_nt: TGCGCCAGCAGGACTAGCGGGGACAATGAGCAGTTCTTC

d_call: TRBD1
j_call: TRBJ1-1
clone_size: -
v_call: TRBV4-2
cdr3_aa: CASSQTVGQGRGAFF
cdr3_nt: TGTGCCAGCAGCCAAACCGTGGGACAGGGTCGGGGAGCTTTCTTT

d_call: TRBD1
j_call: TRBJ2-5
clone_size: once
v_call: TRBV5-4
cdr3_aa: CASSMSDRGEGETQYF
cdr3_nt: TGTGCCAGCAGCATGTCGGACAGGGGAGAGGGAGAGACCCAGTACTTC

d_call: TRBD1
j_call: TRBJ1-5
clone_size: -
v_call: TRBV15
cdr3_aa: CATSSLTGGAGQPQHF
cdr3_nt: TGTGCCACCAGCAGTCTAACAGGGGGCGCCGGTCAGCCCCAGCATTTT

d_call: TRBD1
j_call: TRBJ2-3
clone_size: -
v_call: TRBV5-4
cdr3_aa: CASSLVPGQASTDTQYF
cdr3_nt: TGTGCCAGCAGCTTGGTCCCGGGACAGGCTAGCACAGATACGCAGTATTTT

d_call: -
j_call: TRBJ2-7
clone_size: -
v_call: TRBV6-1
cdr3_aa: CASSEASFRGVYEQYF
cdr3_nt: TGTGCCAGCAGTGAAGCGTCATTCAGAGGAGTATACGAGCAGTACTTC

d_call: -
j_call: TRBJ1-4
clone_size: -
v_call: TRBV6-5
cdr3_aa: CASSYSGYPGEKLFF
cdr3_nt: TGTGCCAGCAGTTACTCCGGCTACCCCGGGGAAAAACTGTTTTTT

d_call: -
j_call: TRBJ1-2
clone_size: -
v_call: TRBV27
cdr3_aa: CASSPDSHNYGYTF
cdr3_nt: TGTGCCAGCAGTCCCGACTCCCACAACTATGGCTACACCTTC

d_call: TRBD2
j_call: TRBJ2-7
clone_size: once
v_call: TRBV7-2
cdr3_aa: CASSLAPLAGGPAQYF
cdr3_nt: TGTGCCAGCAGCTTAGCCCCACTAGCGGGGGGGCCCGCGCAGTACTTC

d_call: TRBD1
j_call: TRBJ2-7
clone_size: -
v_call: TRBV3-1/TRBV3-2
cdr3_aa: CASSQGTGSYEQYF
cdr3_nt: TGTGCCAGCAGCCAAGGGACAGGGAGCTACGAGCAGTACTTC

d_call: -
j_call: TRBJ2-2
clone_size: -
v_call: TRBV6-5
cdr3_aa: CASSYSNWAGELFF
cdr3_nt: TGTGCCAGCAGTTACTCGAACTGGGCCGGGGAGCTGTTTTTT

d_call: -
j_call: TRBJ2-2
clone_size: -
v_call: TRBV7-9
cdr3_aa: CALERRVQTGELFF
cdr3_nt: TGTGCCCTCGAACGGCGGGTCCAGACCGGGGAGCTGTTTTTT

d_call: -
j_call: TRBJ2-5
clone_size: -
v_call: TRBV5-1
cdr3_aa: CASSLANIEETQYF
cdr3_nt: TGCGCCAGCAGCTTGGCCAATATAGAAGAGACCCAGTACTTC

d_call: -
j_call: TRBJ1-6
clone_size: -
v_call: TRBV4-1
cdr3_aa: CASSQDGGGGNSPLHF
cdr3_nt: TGCGCCAGCAGCCAAGATGGAGGGGGAGGTAATTCACCCCTCCACTTT

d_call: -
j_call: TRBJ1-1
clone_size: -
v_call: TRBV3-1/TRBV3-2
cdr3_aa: CASSQGQEGGEAFF
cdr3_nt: TGTGCCAGCAGCCAAGGGCAGGAGGGGGGTGAAGCTTTCTTT

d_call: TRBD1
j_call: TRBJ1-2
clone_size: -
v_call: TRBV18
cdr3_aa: CASSPPGTGGEGDGYTF
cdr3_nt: TGTGCCAGCTCACCTCCCGGGACAGGGGGCGAGGGAGACGGCTACACCTTC